Listed below are T cell receptor beta chains from one sample, sequenced in a study of shared clonotypes between healthy human individuals. Repertoires were generated with immunoSEQ multiplex PCR, while TCRdb's copy carries only in-frame clones and drops some. The table shows 300,000 to 400,000 clones, with over 65% occurring only once. The sequenced sample was memory CD4+ T cells sorted from blood. The receptors derive from a man aged 25-40 years in good health. Each CDR3 is given with its conserved first and last residue. The size field is filled for only some rows; it gives once, few, many or a size class.

v_gene: TRBV4-1; abundance: NA; CDR3aa: CASSQDPGGTETQYF
v_gene: TRBV6-5; abundance: once; CDR3aa: CASSRGLVQYF
v_gene: TRBV2; abundance: NA; CDR3aa: CASRRGGEDTEAFF
v_gene: TRBV27; abundance: NA; CDR3aa: CASSLSSKEGVINQPQHF
v_gene: TRBV2; abundance: once; CDR3aa: CASKTGQVYEQYF
v_gene: TRBV7-2; abundance: NA; CDR3aa: CASSLIKGSGEQYF
v_gene: TRBV11-2; abundance: NA; CDR3aa: CASSFLGTSSRRTDTQYF
v_gene: TRBV7-3; abundance: once; CDR3aa: CASSFSLPTDTQYF
v_gene: TRBV11-3; abundance: NA; CDR3aa: CASSLSSSGANVLTF
v_gene: TRBV10-1; abundance: once; CDR3aa: CASSGSGPSNTQYF
v_gene: TRBV19; abundance: NA; CDR3aa: CASSIASDYNEQFF
v_gene: TRBV9; abundance: NA; CDR3aa: CASSPMWGKGSTDTQYF
v_gene: TRBV19; abundance: many; CDR3aa: CASSVSGEVYGYTF
v_gene: TRBV15; abundance: NA; CDR3aa: CATSRSGTSGSRYEQYF
v_gene: TRBV28; abundance: once; CDR3aa: CASSFFGQTSNQPQHF
v_gene: TRBV6-6; abundance: NA; CDR3aa: CASSYGNEKLFF